This T cell receptor (beta chain) comes out of a study of long-term antiretroviral therapy in people with HIV. Study background: The study's earliest collections predate the 2015 immediate-ART recommendation by about a decade.

A v3.0 immunoSEQ assay was performed at survey level. The method was immunoSEQ multiplex PCR; TCRdb's version includes in-frame clones alone and lacks a portion of them. This sample has about 17,000 clones, with 95% found just once. CDR1 and CDR2 (germline): MNHEY, SVGAGI. The CDR3 consists of 12 residues. Trimming took 5 bases from V and 5 from J, leaving 10 bases between them. The V gene is TRBV6-5, the J gene TRBJ2-7; D gene uncertain. The starting material was unsorted PBMCs, obtained around 10 years after starting antiretroviral therapy. This receptor was obtained from a man under 40 with HIV. The CDR3 reads CASSPLNHEQYF. Here the CDR3 DNA reads TGTGCCAGCAGTCCCCTCAATCACGAGCAGTACTTC.